One sample yielded the 17 T cell receptor beta chains listed below, sequenced in a study of shared clonotypes between healthy human individuals. The protocol was immunoSEQ multiplex PCR, while the TCRdb copy is restricted to in-frame clones and leaves out a portion. The data contain 780,000 or so clones, 72% of them singletons. Sequenced: memory CD4+ T cells sorted from blood. Subset described: CD45RA-negative fraction. These receptors all come from a woman aged 25 to 45 in good health.

Notes on this clone: The same CDR3 arises from other DNA sequences in this sample as well. The chain combines TRBV5-6 with TRBJ1-2; D not resolved. V was clipped by 1 base and J by 1 base, with 8 bases between them. The CDR3 runs to 14 residues. Per germline, CDR1 SGHDT and CDR2 YYEEEE. DNA for the CDR3: TGTGCCAGCAGCTTGTCGTCTCTTAACTATGGCTACACCTTC. It is translated as CASSLSSLNYGYTF.

Only a few counts were recorded for this clone. The chain joins TRBV6-4 to TRBJ2-1, with 8 bases identical to TRBD1. The germline CDR1 and CDR2 sequences are MRHNA and SNTAGT. The trim removed 3 bases at V and 1 base at J, leaving 2 bases unmatched. The CDR3 consists of 15 residues. As DNA, the CDR3 is TGTGCCAGCAGTGAACAGGGGGATTCCTACAATGAGCAGTTCTTC. It codes for CASSEQGDSYNEQFF.

The J gene is TRBJ2-7, the V gene TRBV7-6, with TRBD1 identical over 7 bases. The germline CDR1 and CDR2 sequences are SGHVS and FNYEAQ. The CDR3 is 15 residues long. Trimming cost V 4 bases and J 7 bases; bases outside gene matches: 13. CDR3 DNA sequence: TGTGCCAGCAGCTCCCTCGGGACAGAGTCGCAGGAGCAGTACTTC. This codes for CASSSLGTESQEQYF. Full variable domain (missing parts from reference TRBV7-6 and TRBJ2-7): GAGVSQSPRYKVTKRGQDVALRCDPISGHVSLYWYRQALGQGPEFLTYFNYEAQQDKSGLPNDRFSAERPEGSISTLTIQRTEQRDSAMYRCASSSLGTESQEQYFGPGTRLTVT.

This chain connects TRBV6-1 to TRBJ1-4; a possible D gene is TRBD1 (5 bases). V was clipped by 0 bases and J by 14 bases, with 22 bases between them. Germline-derived CDR1 and CDR2 are MNHNS and SASEGT. The CDR3 consists of 16 residues. The CDR3 reads CASSEALWTSTLGLFF. DNA for the CDR3: TGTGCCAGCAGTGAAGCGCTTTGGACATCCACCCTGGGCCTGTTTTTT.

The chain links TRBV6-6 to TRBJ2-2, with 8 bases fitting TRBD1. This CDR3 has 16 residues. V was pared by 6 bases and J by 0 bases, with 6 bases of the junction left unmatched. Germline CDR1 reads MNHNY; CDR2 reads SVGAGI (reference sequence). CDR3: CASRTTGDSNTGELFF. CDR3 nucleotide sequence: TGTGCCAGCAGGACGACAGGGGACTCGAACACCGGGGAGCTGTTTTTT.

The chain is built from TRBV28 and TRBJ2-1, with D hard to call. This CDR3 comprises 13 residues. The germline V gene has CDR1 MDHEN and CDR2 SYDVKM. V dropped 6 bases and J dropped 0 bases, with 6 bases sitting between them. The CDR3 DNA is TGTGCCAGCAGACTCTTCTCCTACAATGAGCAGTTCTTC. Encoded protein: CASRLFSYNEQFF.

The chain links TRBV5-6 to TRBJ1-2; 9 nucleotides line up with TRBD1. This CDR3 is built from 16 residues. Germline CDR1 is SGHDT and CDR2 is YYEEEE. With V trimmed by 3 bases and J by 3 bases, 9 bases remained unmatched. CDR3 loop: CASSYYLQGAYYGYTF. The CDR3 nucleotides are TGTGCCAGCAGCTACTACTTACAGGGGGCTTACTATGGCTACACCTTC.

Of note for this clone: Mismatch with germline at one junction end may stem from a read error. The rearrangement links TRBV19 to TRBJ1-3, with 8 bases identical to TRBD1. Germline CDR1 is LNHDA and CDR2 is SQIVND (reference sequence). This CDR3 comprises 17 residues. CDR3 residues: CASSPTLTGTGGNTTYF. The CDR3 DNA follows: TGTGCCAGTAGCCCTACACTCACCGGGACAGGTGGAAACACCACATATTTT.

The chain employs TRBV10-1 and TRBJ1-1, with a weak D call TRBD1 (6 bases). Germline values: CDR1 WNHNN, CDR2 SYGVQD (reference sequence). Trimming removed 5 bases at V and 5 bases at J, with 12 bases between. The CDR3 runs 13 residues. CDR3 protein: CASSLGAETEAFF. CDR3 bases: TGCGCCAGCAGTTTGGGGGCAGAGACTGAAGCTTTCTTT.

The V call is TRBV5-1, the J call TRBJ2-5; TRBD1 agrees at 7 bases. The CDR3 runs to 15 residues. V gave up 3 bases and J gave up 4 bases; unmatched junction bases: 9. Looked up from germline, CDR1 is SGHRS and CDR2 is YFSETQ. This chain's CDR3 is CASSSGQGGGETQYF. CDR3 bases: TGCGCCAGCAGCTCCGGACAAGGGGGCGGAGAGACCCAGTACTTC.

The chain carries TRBV5-4 and TRBJ2-2, with a possible D match to TRBD1 (6 bases). Trimming took 4 bases from V and 2 from J, leaving 12 bases between them. The CDR3 sequence is 15 residues long. Per germline, CDR1 SGHNT and CDR2 YYREEE (reference sequence). The CDR3 spells CASSGGSVNTGELFF. The CDR3 nucleotides read TGTGCCAGCAGCGGGGGCAGCGTCAACACCGGGGAGCTGTTTTTT.

This chain connects TRBV6-1 to TRBJ1-1, with D maybe TRBD1 (6 bases). This CDR3 is built from 15 residues. Germline V gives CDR1 MNHNS, CDR2 SASEGT. Trimming pared 2 bases from V and 4 bases from J, leaving 14 bases between. The CDR3 DNA follows: TGTGCCAGCAGTGAATTGCAGGGGAAGGGCACTGAAGCTTTCTTT. It is translated as CASSELQGKGTEAFF.

The CDR3 DNA is TGCGCCAGCACCGGTACAGCGGGAGTTGAGACCCAGTACTTC. Translating it yields CASTGTAGVETQYF. V gene TRBV5-1 combines with J gene TRBJ2-5; 8 positions match TRBD2. CDR1 is SGHRS and CDR2 is YFSETQ in the germline V gene. The CDR3 spans 14 residues. J was trimmed by 5 bases and V by 6 bases; bases with no gene match: 9.

This clone was recorded a few times. In the same sample, other DNA sequences code for this CDR3. The chain uses TRBV5-1 and TRBJ2-3; D remains unclear. The V end was cut by 0 bases, the J end by 1 base, with 9 bases between. The germline gives CDR1 SGHRS, CDR2 YFSETQ. The CDR3 runs 15 residues. Here the CDR3 reads CASSLATVGTDTQYF. CDR3 coding DNA: TGCGCCAGCAGCTTGGCCACGGTGGGCACAGATACGCAGTATTTT.

This clone appeared many times. The chain is built from TRBV5-1 and TRBJ2-1; 8 positions agree with TRBD2. V shed 4 bases and J 7 bases; nucleotides not matched to a gene: 22. This CDR3 region has 19 residues. Germline CDR1 and CDR2: SGHRS and YFSETQ. As DNA, the CDR3 is TGCGCCAGCAGCCTACTAGCTAGGTCGGCCGGGAGGGCCTCAAATGAGCAGTTCTTC. Amino acids: CASSLLARSAGRASNEQFF.

This chain uses TRBV7-2 with TRBJ1-1; no definite D call. The CDR3 spans 14 residues. The V end lost 4 bases, the J end lost 1 base, and 10 bases lay between the germline ends. CDR1 SGHTA and CDR2 FQGNSA come from the germline V gene. In DNA, the CDR3 is TGTGCCAGCAGCTCCCCCGGGTCGAACACTGAAGCTTTCTTT. It specifies CASSSPGSNTEAFF.

The chain uses TRBV19 and TRBJ1-5; D is ambiguous. The ends were cut back, 6 bases at V and 3 bases at J, with 6 bases in the middle. CDR1 LNHDA and CDR2 SQIVND come from the germline V gene (reference sequence). The CDR3 runs to 12 residues. CDR3 sequence reads: CASRVDNQPQHF. CDR3 bases: TGTGCCAGTAGGGTAGACAATCAGCCCCAGCATTTT. Looking up the rest from reference TRBV19 and TRBJ1-5 gives the full variable domain: DGGITQSPKYLFRKEGQNVTLSCEQNLNHDAMYWYRQDPGQGLRLIYYSQIVNDFQKGDIAEGYSVSREKKESFPLTVTSAQKNPTAFYLCASRVDNQPQHFGDGTRLSIL.